This T cell receptor beta chain is drawn from a study of CD8 T cells in ankylosing spondylitis. Findings and caveats of the study: Several highly homologous variants made up a TCR beta motif, and this motif appeared characteristic of ankylosing spondylitis blood.

A few counts support this clonotype. What it recognizes is unknown. TCRdb used MiXCR to reprocess the 5' RACE reads, holding one entry per CDR3 protein. The table lists 700,000 to 850,000 distinct CDR3 sequences, 12% of them singletons. The sample was blood, either unsorted or a sorted T cell fraction (not recorded which). The sequence was collected from a male donor with ankylosing spondylitis.

Written as DNA, the CDR3 is TGCAGTGCCAGGGCCGGAGGGGATCAGCCCCAGCATTTT. It encodes CSARAGGDQPQHF. The rearrangement uses TRBV20-1 and TRBJ1-5; D perhaps matches TRBD1 (5 bases). The ends were cut back, 6 bases at V and 5 bases at J, with 14 bases in the middle. Germline V gene data show CDR1 as DFQATT and CDR2 as SNEGSKA (reference sequence). The CDR3 is 13 amino acids.